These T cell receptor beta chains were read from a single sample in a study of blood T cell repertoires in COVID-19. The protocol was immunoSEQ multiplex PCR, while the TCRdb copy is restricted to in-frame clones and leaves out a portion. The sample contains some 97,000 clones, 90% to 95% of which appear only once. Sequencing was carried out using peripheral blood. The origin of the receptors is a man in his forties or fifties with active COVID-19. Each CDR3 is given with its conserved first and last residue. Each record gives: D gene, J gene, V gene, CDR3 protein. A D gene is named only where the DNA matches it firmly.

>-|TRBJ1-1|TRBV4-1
CASSQSTISEAFF
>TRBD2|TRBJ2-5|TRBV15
CATSHGANPSGGETQYF
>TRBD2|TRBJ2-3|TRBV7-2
CASSRGGSGKNTQYF
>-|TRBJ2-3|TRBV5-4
CASSLRQGTDTQYF
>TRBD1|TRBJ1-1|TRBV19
CASSKRQGENTEAFF
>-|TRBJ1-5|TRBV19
CASSIDVQGNQPQHF
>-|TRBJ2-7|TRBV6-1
CASSDGTGHVSGEQYF
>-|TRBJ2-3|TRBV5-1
CASSLAGGPGTDTQYF
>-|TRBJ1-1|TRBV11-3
CASSLTVNTEAFF
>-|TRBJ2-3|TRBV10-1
CASSPADRKTDTQYF
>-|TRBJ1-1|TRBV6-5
CASSRRRHTEAFF
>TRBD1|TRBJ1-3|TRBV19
CASSIRTGSGNTIYF
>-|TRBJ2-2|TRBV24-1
CATSDNRHTGELFF
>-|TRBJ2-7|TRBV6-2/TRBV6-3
CASSTTYEQYF
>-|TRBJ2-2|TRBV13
CASSPRAGELFF
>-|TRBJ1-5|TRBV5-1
CASSPGQPNQPQHF
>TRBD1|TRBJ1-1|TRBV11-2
CASSLGQGSSEAFF
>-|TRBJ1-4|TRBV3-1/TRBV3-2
CASSPQSATNEKLFF
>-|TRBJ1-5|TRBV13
CASSLGGRGSNQPQHF
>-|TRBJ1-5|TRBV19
CASSGAPGQPQHF
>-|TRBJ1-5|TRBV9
CASSVGEGDQHF
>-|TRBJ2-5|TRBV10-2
CASSEGPKETQYF
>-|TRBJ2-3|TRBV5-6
CASTQGPNLPDMQYF
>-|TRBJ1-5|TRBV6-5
CASRERQSRRPQHF
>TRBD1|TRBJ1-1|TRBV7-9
CASSYGTGHLNTEAFF
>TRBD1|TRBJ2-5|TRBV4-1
CASSPPGQGAETQYF
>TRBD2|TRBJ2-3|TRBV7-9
CASSLAGLVGTDTQYF
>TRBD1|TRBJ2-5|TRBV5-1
CASSFGTGIETQYF
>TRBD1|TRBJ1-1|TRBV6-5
CASSPWTGRTEAFF
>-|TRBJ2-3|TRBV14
CASSQEGGGLADTQYF
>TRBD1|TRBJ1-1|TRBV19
CASSPPTGPGTEAFF
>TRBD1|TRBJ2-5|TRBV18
CASSPPQGAPSETQYF
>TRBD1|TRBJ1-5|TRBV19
CASSPGNRGVSNQPQHF
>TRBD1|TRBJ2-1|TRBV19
CASSITTGTGRVFSYNEQFF
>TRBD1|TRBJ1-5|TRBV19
CASTSADRGNQPQHF
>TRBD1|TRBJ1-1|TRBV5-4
CASSLDDRANTEAFF
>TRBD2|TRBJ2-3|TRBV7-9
CASSLAAGAAPGTQYF
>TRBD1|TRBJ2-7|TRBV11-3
CASSPGTDYEQYF
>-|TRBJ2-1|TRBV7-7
CASSLADSGNEQFF
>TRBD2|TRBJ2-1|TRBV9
CASSVAPPSGGHNEQFF
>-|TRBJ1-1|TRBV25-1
CATKGALTEAFF
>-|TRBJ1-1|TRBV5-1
CASSLGGSGTEAFF
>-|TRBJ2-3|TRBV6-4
CASSDSPGFGTDTQYF
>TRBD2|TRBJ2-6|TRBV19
CASSYGGGSGANVLTF
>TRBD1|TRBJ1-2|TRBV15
CATSGQGDYGYTF
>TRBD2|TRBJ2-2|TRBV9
CASSVSGRGTGELFF
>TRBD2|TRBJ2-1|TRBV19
CASSIGGGPYNEQFF
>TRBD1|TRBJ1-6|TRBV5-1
CASSGQGSNSPLHF
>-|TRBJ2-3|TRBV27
CASSFSSALGDTQYF
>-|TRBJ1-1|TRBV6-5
CASSYGGIQMNTEAFF
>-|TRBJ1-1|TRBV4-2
CASSQDPRDTEAFF
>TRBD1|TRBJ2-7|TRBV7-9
CASSPGQGGSYEQYF
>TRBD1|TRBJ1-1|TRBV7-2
CASRSTGGNTEAFF
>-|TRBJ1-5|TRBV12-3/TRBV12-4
CASCVMGNQPQHF
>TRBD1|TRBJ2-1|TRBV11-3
CASSLGGTGWDEQFF
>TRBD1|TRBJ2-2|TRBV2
CASRPGTGGTGELFF
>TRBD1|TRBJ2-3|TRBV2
CASSTGTGSTDTQYF
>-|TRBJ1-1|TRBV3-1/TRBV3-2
CASSLREGNTEAFF
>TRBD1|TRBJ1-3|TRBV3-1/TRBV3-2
CASSNQDRPSGNTIYF
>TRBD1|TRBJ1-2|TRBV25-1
CASSPGTAGDYGYTF